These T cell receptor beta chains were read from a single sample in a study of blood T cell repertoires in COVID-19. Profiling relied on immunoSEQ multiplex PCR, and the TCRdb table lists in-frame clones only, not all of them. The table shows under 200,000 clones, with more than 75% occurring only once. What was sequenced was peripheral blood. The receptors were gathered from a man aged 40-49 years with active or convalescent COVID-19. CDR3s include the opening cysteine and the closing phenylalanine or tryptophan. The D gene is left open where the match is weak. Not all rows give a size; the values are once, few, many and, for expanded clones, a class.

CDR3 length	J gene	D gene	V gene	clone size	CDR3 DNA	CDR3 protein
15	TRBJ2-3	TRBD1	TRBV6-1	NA	TGTGCCAGCAGTTCGTGGGGACAGGGGACAGATACGCAGTATTTT	CASSSWGQGTDTQYF
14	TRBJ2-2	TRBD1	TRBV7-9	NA	TGTGCCAGCAGCTTCGGGACAGACACCGGGGAGCTGTTTTTT	CASSFGTDTGELFF
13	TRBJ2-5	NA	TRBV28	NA	TGTGCCAGCAGTCCCGACCACAGGGCGCCGCAGTACTTC	CASSPDHRAPQYF
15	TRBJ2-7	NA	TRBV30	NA	TGTGCCTGGAGTTACCGGACTACCAAAACCTACGAGCAGTACTTC	CAWSYRTTKTYEQYF
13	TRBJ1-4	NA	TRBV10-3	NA	TGTGCCATCAGTGAATATTCTATTGAAAAACTGTTTTTT	CAISEYSIEKLFF
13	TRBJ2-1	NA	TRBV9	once	TGTGCCAGCAGCCTACTAGAAAGGGATGAGCAGTTCTTC	CASSLLERDEQFF
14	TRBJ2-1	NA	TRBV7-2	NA	TGTGCCAGCAGCTTCCGACCCACTAGCTATGAGCAGTTCTTC	CASSFRPTSYEQFF
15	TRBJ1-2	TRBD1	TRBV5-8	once	TGTGCCAGCAGCCCTACGGTGACAGGGGGGTATGGCTACACCTTC	CASSPTVTGGYGYTF
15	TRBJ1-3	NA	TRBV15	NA	TGTGCCACCAGCAGAGATGGGGGCACTGGAAACACCATATATTTT	CATSRDGGTGNTIYF
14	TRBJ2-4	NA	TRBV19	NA	TGTGCCAGTAGTATCACCGCCTATGGTAACATTCAGTACTTC	CASSITAYGNIQYF
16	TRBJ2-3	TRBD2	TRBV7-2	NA	TGTGCCAGCAGCTATAGCGGGAGGGCTAGCACAGATACGCAGTATTTT	CASSYSGRASTDTQYF
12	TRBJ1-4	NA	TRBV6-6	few	TGTGCCAGCAGTCGGGCTGATGAAAAACTGTTTTTT	CASSRADEKLFF
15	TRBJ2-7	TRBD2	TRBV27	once	TGTGCCAGCAGTTCCCTTGTAGCGGGGGGCTACGAGCAGTACTTC	CASSSLVAGGYEQYF
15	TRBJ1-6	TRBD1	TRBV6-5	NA	TGTGCCAGCAGCGTTGACAGGGGTTATAATTCACCCCTCCACTTT	CASSVDRGYNSPLHF
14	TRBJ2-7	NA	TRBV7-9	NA	TGTGCCAGCAGCTTAGCGGGAGGCTCCTACGAGCAGTACTTC	CASSLAGGSYEQYF
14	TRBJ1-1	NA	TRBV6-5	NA	TGTGCCAGCAGCCAAATTGACAGGAACACTGAAGCTTTCTTT	CASSQIDRNTEAFF
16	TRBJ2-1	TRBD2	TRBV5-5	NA	TGTGCCAGCAGCTTGATGTGGGCGGGGGTATACAATGAGCAGTTCTTC	CASSLMWAGVYNEQFF
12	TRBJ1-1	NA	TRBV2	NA	TGTGCCAGCAGTCTATCCATTATTGAAGCTTTCTTT	CASSLSIIEAFF
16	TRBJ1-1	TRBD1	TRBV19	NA	TGTGCCAGTAGTTCCGGGACAGGGGGGATGAACACTGAAGCTTTCTTT	CASSSGTGGMNTEAFF
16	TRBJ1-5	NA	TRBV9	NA	TGTGCCAGCAGCGTCGGGGGGGAGAGTGGGAATCAGCCCCAGCATTTT	CASSVGGESGNQPQHF
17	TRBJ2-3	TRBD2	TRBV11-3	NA	TGTGCCAGCAGCTCTACCTTTAGCGGGAGAGGGACAGATACGCAGTATTTT	CASSSTFSGRGTDTQYF
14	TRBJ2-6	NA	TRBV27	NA	TGTGCCAGCAGACGGGGCTCTGGGGCCAACGTCCTGACTTTC	CASRRGSGANVLTF
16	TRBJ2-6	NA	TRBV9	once	TGTGCCAGCAGCGTAACACAGTTAATTGGGGCCAACGTCCTGACTTTC	CASSVTQLIGANVLTF
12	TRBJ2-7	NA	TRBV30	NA	TGTGCCTGGAGTGCCGAGAACTACGAGCAGTACTTC	CAWSAENYEQYF
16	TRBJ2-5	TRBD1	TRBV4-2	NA	TGTGCCAGCAGCCAAGGGACGACAGGGACCCAAGAGACCCAGTACTTC	CASSQGTTGTQETQYF
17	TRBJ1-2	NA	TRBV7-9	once	TGTGCCAGCAGCTTAAACAAACTCGGGGGATCTAACTATGGCTACACCTTC	CASSLNKLGGSNYGYTF
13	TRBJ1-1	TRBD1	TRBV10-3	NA	TGTGCCATCAGTGTCCAGGGGGCAACTGAAGCTTTCTTT	CAISVQGATEAFF
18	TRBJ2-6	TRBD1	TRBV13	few	TGTGCCAGCAGCCGTCCGGGACAGGGGGCGCTCGGGGCCAACGTCCTGACTTTC	CASSRPGQGALGANVLTF
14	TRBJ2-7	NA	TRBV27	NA	TGTGCCAGCAGTACTGGAGGGATTTCCTACGAGCAGTACTTC	CASSTGGISYEQYF
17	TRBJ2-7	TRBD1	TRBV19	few	TGTGCCAGTAGTATCTCCGGGACAGGGTCCCTACCCTACGAGCAGTACTTC	CASSISGTGSLPYEQYF
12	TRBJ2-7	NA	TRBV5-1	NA	TGCGCCTCCTCTGACGGGGTAAGGGAGCAGTACTTC	CASSDGVREQYF
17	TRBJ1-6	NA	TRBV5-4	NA	TGTGCCAGCAGCCCCCGTTCCCTGACAGAGACGGATTCACCCCTCCACTTT	CASSPRSLTETDSPLHF
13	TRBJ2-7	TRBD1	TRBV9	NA	TGTGCCAGTGAGGACAGGGTGACCTACGAGCAGTACTTC	CASEDRVTYEQYF
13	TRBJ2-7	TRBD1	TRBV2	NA	TGTGCCAGCGGGAGCTGGACAGGGGGCCAGCAGTACTTC	CASGSWTGGQQYF
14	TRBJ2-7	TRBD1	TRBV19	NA	TGTGCCAGTAGCCTCAGGGGGCACTCCTACGAGCAGTACTTC	CASSLRGHSYEQYF
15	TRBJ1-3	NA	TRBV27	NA	TGTGCCAGCAGTTTATCGGGGGCGAGCGGAAACACCATATATTTT	CASSLSGASGNTIYF
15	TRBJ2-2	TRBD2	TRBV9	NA	TGTGCCAGCAGCGTAGTAAGAGCGGGGACCGGGGAGCTGTTTTTT	CASSVVRAGTGELFF
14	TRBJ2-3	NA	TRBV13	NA	TGTGCCAGCAGCTCCTGGACTAGCACAGATACGCAGTATTTT	CASSSWTSTDTQYF
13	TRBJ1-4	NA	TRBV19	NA	TGTGCCAGTAGGTTAACAACTAATGAAAAACTGTTTTTT	CASRLTTNEKLFF
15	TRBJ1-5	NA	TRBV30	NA	TGTGCCTGGAGTGGCGGGGGAAAGGACAATCAGCCCCAGCATTTT	CAWSGGGKDNQPQHF
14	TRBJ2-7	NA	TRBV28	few	TGTGCCAGCATCAAAGGGGGATCCTCCTACGAGCAGTACTTC	CASIKGGSSYEQYF
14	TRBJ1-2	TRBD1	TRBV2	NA	TGTGCCAGCAGTGACGACAGGGTTTTAGCTGGCTACACCTTC	CASSDDRVLAGYTF
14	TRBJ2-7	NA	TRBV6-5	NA	TGTGCCAGCACCCCGAGAGGGTGGGTCTACGAGCAGTACTTC	CASTPRGWVYEQYF
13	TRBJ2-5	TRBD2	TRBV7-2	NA	TGTGCCAGCAGCTGGACTAGTGAAGAGACCCAGTACTTC	CASSWTSEETQYF
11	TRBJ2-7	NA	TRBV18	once	TGTGCCAGCTCACCAACAGGCGAGCAGTACTTC	CASSPTGEQYF
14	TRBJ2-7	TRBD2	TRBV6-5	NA	TGTGCCAGCAAGCGGGCGGGAGGCGCCTACGAGCAGTACTTC	CASKRAGGAYEQYF
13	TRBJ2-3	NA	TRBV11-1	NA	TGTGCCAGCAGCCCTATCGGGGGTCGTACGCAGTATTTT	CASSPIGGRTQYF
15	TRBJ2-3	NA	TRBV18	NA	TGTGCCAGCTCACCAGACAGGCGTCTCACAGATACGCAGTATTTT	CASSPDRRLTDTQYF